The subject of this entry is one T cell receptor beta chain. This clone has just a few counts. The antigen it binds to is not known. Base qualities are not provided; no much larger clone lies one nucleotide away. The cohort comprised approximately 700 healthy bone marrow donors. All cohort members were sampled while nominally healthy, although unrecorded immune exposures were likely present. The donor tested CMV seronegative and was one of the 352 seronegative cohort members. A peripheral blood sample was collected from each donor, and TCR beta sequencing was performed on peripheral blood mononuclear cells. The Qiagen DNeasy Blood Extraction Kit was used to extract genomic DNA from the blood cell samples. The method behind the library was the immunoSEQ multiplex PCR assay. For the multiplex PCR, a mixture combining 60 forward primers for TCR Vbeta segments and 13 reverse primers for TCR Jbeta segments was used. A multiplex PCR assay on genomic DNA amplified the CDR3 region of rearranged TCR beta genes. The amplified TCR beta libraries were sequenced on the Illumina HiSeq System as 87-base-pair reads. The study's own analysis went as follows. A later analysis counted 75 million to 100 million unique TCR beta chains across the 650 to 700 repertoires, and some 11 million of these chains were shared by at least two donors. Raw reads were error-corrected and collapsed into unique sequences by a nearest-neighbor algorithm in which closely related sequences were merged to remove PCR and sequencing errors. Alignment of CDR3 sequences to IMGT reference sequences was used to assign V, D and J gene segments. For a sequence to be retained, at least a six-nucleotide match to both a V gene segment and a J gene segment was required. A rearrangement counted as productive if the CDR3 had no stop codons and remained in frame with V and J, and every other rearrangement counted as non-productive. CDR3 was defined by IMGT convention, running from the second conserved V-encoded cysteine to the conserved J-encoded phenylalanine. Sequences without an unambiguous match to a single V gene segment were excluded from the earlier analysis of 450 to 750 of the donors. An earlier analysis of fewer than 650 of the donors classified V segments as functional when productive rearrangements were above 56.7% and as segregating when the standard deviation between donors was above 5%. A statistical classification framework was built for diagnosing cytomegalovirus status from the catalog of TCR beta chain sequences. In a later analysis, V and J genes were assigned by comparing TCR nucleotide sequences against IMGT/GENE-DB human TR gene sequences. Using the TCRdist pipeline, a later analysis assigned CDR3 sequences along with most-parsimonious VDJ recombination scenarios. In a later analysis, each TCR beta chain was defined by its CDR3 amino acid sequence together with its V-gene family, and reads lacking a unique V-gene family were excluded. As a way to deal with suspected cross-contamination and a sequencing artifact, a later analysis dropped roughly 600 nucleotide sequences that were highly shared and had low generation probability. In a later analysis, a clonal expansion index for each public chain was calculated from normalized within-repertoire ranks of inferred template counts. In a later analysis, generation probabilities were computed using a VDJ recombination model fitted to out-of-frame rearrangements, and the results were checked against IGoR. In a later analysis, hypergeometric tests were used to score TCR-TCR, TCR-HLA and TCR-CMV co-occurrence, with a repertoire-size bias correction applied to TCR pairs. False discovery rates were estimated in a later analysis by permuting HLA or CMV assignments 20 times. In a later analysis, co-occurring TCRs were grouped using DBSCAN, and TCRdist sequence similarity was added for clustering within HLA-allele-positive subsets. Repertoires with fewer than 30,000 or more than 120,000 public chains, plus five repertoires with anomalous nucleotide sharing, were excluded from co-occurrence clustering. Sourced from immuneACCESS, this table was stored by TCRdb with only in-frame sequences that have V and J called. A share of the clones is absent; for the studies checked, an unresolved V gene accounts for under half, and the remainder has no known explanation. V, J and clone size reflect that table, while D and trimming were determined from the DNA. The sample includes some 210,000 clones, with 87% observed a single time. The ten largest clones take up 1.3% of the sample.

Trimmed from V: 5 bases; trimmed from J: 4 bases; junction bases lacking a gene match: 7. In the germline V gene, CDR1 corresponds to SNHLY and CDR2 to FYNNEI. The CDR3 spans 16 residues, from the cysteine through the phenylalanine. The only DNA kept is the CDR3, 48 bases in frame from the first base. The source of the sample is a study of cytomegalovirus exposure and HLA in healthy donors (TCRdb year 2017). General notes on the study: An earlier analysis of approximately 640 of the donors reported approximately 300 Gb of sequence data and some 100 million unique TCR beta sequences from 190 million or so T cells. Using immunosequencing, the study profiled T cell repertoires from about 610 subjects and related those repertoires to cytomegalovirus serostatus. Donor age, sex, ethnicity and CMV serostatus were compiled together with the repertoire data. Several DR-DQ haplotypes were treated as single units for association and clustering because of strong linkage in the cohort. Among the roughly 390 genotyped donors, 75% to 90% belonged to the genetic ancestry cluster associated with self-reported Caucasian donors. A later analysis re-analyzed previously published TCR beta repertoires from several hundred donors and added high-resolution HLA genotyping to study TCR occurrence patterns. In an earlier analysis of around 540 of the donors, high-throughput TCR beta sequencing was used to judge whether each TCR beta V gene segment behaved as functional or pseudogenic. Along with the approximately 700-subject first cohort, a separate validation cohort of over a hundred different subjects was used. Around 330 gigabases of sequencing data and 70 million to 95 million unique TCR sequences made up an early release that covered about 640 HLA-typed donors. Both class I and class II loci were covered by HLA typing, at four-digit resolution. To predict cytomegalovirus infection status, the study brought together high-throughput TCR immunosequencing, statistical association of individual TCRs with disease status, and machine learning. Genome-wide SNP genotypes for about three fifths of the roughly 670 donors were used in a later genetic analysis, which treated that subset as a discovery cohort. In the later analysis, no new phenotypic data were used to find candidate immune exposures; instead, reliance was placed on TCR beta sequences and their occurrence across donors. The aim of the study was to test whether cataloging public T cell receptors could identify signatures of past pathogen exposure. Among over 350 genotyped donors of the cohort, an average of approximately 240,000 unique TCR beta nucleotide sequences were sequenced per donor, roughly 18% of them non-productive. The number of typed donors differed by locus: about 620-640 for A, B, C, DRB1 and DQB1; roughly 510 for DQA1; 600 to 610 for DPA1; and roughly 490 for DPB1. Every repertoire in the discovery cohort had been generated on one and the same sequencing platform.

Broader findings and caveats from the paper: Because some donors lacked HLA typing at each locus, the association tests relied only on the typed subset. The only immune exposure information available for the cohort was CMV serostatus. A further reported finding was that TCR beta sequences accurately predicted the HLA-A and HLA-B alleles for most subjects in the first cohort. At a false discovery rate of 0.05, a later analysis linked 16,951 TCR beta sequences to specific HLA alleles. An earlier analysis of approximately 540 of the donors showed that most TCR beta V segments appeared in productive rearrangements either about 90% or about 30% of the time, which broadly matched IMGT annotations. In this cohort, only TCR beta chains were sequenced, and detectable features were limited by the absence of alpha or paired-chain data. According to a later analysis, TCR association rates differed among HLA loci, with DRB1 alleles showing the most associated TCRs and HLA-C alleles showing the fewest. In a later genetic analysis, fewer N-insertions in productive TCRs were reported among donors in an Asian-associated ancestry cluster than the roughly 640-donor mean. Roughly uniform sequencing depth across donors was assumed in presence/absence analyses, although this assumption may not hold. The classifier was reported to diagnose cytomegalovirus status with high specificity and sensitivity in both the original cohort and the validation cohort. In a later analysis, several top co-occurrence clusters were reported to appear linked to parvovirus B19, influenza, CMV and Epstein-Barr virus. A group of highly shared sequence variants was considered likely to be a technical artifact of the sequencing pipeline. It was suggested by the authors that the approach could potentially be generalized to other disease states and immunological phenotypes. While some public TCRs were present in many individuals, most TCR sequences turned up only very rarely across donors. A later analysis found that most CMV-associated TCR beta chains appeared HLA-restricted, with HLA associations seemingly driven largely by CMV exposure. The 87-base-pair reads could not distinguish some IMGT-functional V segments, including TRBV6-2 and TRBV6-3, so those segments were excluded. When HLA alleles, especially DR and DQ, strongly co-occurred, attributing TCR associations to individual alleles was difficult. In a later analysis, HLA-associated TCR beta chains were found to be more clonally expanded and to have lower generation probabilities than equally common non-associated chains. Seventeen rarely observed V segments, including chromosome 9 orphons, were excluded from the earlier analysis of several hundred of the donors because counts were too low. In vitro tests confirmed that a few of the cytomegalovirus-associated TCR beta chains recognize cytomegalovirus antigens. A total of roughly 160 TCR beta chains were listed by the study as associated with cytomegalovirus. V-gene and J-gene trimming of TCR beta chains was associated with a missense DCLRE1C variant in a later genetic analysis, and the association was replicated in an independent cohort. Linkage disequilibrium might explain the correlated functional status among segregating V segments, but an unknown experimental factor could not be excluded.

The rearranged chain carries TRBV2 and TRBJ2-3; 12 bases in the junction line up with TRBD2. The sample taken for sequencing was PBMCs. The clonotype was recovered from a man aged 25 to 40 in good health and CMV-seronegative. The CDR3 corresponds to CASSSRSSGGADTQYF. In nucleotides, the sequence is TGTGCCAGCAGTTCCCGGTCTAGCGGGGGGGCAGATACGCAGTATTTT. Here the CDR3 is joined to the reference TRBV2 and TRBJ2-3 genes, and the full variable domain is: EPEVTQTPSHQVTQMGQEVILRCVPISNHLYFYWYRQILGQKVEFLVSFYNNEISEKSEIFDDQFSVERPDGSNFTLKIRSTKLEDSAMYFCASSSRSSGGADTQYFGPGTRLTVL.